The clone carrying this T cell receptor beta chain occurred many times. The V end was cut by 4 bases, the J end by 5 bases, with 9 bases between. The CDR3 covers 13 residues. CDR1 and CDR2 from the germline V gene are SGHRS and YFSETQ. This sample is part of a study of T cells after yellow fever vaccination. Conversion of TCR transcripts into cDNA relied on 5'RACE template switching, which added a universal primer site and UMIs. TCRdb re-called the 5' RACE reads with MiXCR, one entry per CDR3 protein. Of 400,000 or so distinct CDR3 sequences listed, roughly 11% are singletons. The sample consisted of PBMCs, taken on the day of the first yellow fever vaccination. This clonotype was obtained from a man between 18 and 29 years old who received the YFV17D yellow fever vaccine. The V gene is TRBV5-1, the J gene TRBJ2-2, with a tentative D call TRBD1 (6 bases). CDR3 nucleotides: TGCGCCAGCAGCCCGAGGGGGACCGGGGAGCTGTTTTTT. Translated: CASSPRGTGELFF.